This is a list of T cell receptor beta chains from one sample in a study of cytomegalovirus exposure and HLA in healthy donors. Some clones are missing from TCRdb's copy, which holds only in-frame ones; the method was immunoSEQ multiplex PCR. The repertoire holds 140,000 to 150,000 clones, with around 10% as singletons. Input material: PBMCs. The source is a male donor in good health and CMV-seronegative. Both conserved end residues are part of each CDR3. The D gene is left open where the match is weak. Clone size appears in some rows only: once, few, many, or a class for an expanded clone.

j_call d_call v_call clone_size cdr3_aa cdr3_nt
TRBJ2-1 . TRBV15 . CATSRDSRQGGNEQFF TGTGCCACCAGCAGAGATTCACGCCAGGGGGGCAATGAGCAGTTCTTC
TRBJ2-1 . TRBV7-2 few CASAGYNEQFF TGTGCCAGCGCAGGGTACAATGAGCAGTTCTTC
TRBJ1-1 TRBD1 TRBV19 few CASSTGFGTGGTEAFF TGTGCCAGTAGTACGGGGTTTGGGACAGGGGGCACTGAAGCTTTCTTT
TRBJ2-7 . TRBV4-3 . CASSQPGETYEQYF TGCGCCAGCAGCCAACCCGGGGAGACCTACGAGCAGTACTTC
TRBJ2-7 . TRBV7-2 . CASSLRSGVLSHEQYF TGTGCCAGCAGCCTAAGGTCAGGGGTTCTATCCCACGAGCAGTACTTC
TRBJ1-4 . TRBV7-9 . CASSLAQGQKLFF TGTGCCAGCAGCTTAGCGCAGGGGCAGAAACTGTTTTTT
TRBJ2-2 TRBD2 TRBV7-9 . CASSSTDPGLASGTGELFF TGTGCCAGCAGCTCAACCGACCCGGGACTAGCGTCGGGCACCGGGGAGCTGTTTTTT
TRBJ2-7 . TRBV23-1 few CASSPQDRYEQYF TGCGCCAGCAGTCCTCAGGACAGATACGAGCAGTACTTC
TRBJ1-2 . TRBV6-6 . CATFLNYNYGYTF TGTGCCACCTTCCTAAATTATAACTATGGCTACACCTTC
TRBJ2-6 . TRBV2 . CASSGAGGANVLTF TGTGCCAGCAGTGGGGCAGGAGGGGCCAACGTCCTGACTTTC
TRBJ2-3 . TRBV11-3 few CASSSNNGADTQYF TGTGCCAGCAGTTCGAATAATGGAGCAGATACGCAGTATTTT
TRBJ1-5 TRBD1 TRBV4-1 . CASSQWTGANQPQHF TGCGCCAGCAGCCAATGGACAGGGGCCAATCAGCCCCAGCATTTT
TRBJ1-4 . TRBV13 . CASSLRAGWEKLFF TGTGCCAGCAGCTTACGGGCGGGATGGGAAAAACTGTTTTTT